This T cell receptor (beta chain) was captured in a study of OX40 agonist ivuxolimab in advanced cancers. Study-wide background: As their treatment, patients were administered ivuxolimab, an agonistic anti-OX40 (CD134) antibody. Males comprised about 84% of the group, whose mean age was roughly 60 years (range about 20 to 85). Three patients got partial responses; one had hepatocellular carcinoma and two had cutaneous melanoma.

Overall study results and limits: Antigen specificity was not determined for the expanded peripheral T cells.

The repertoire was sequenced with immunoSEQ multiplex PCR; TCRdb's copy has only in-frame clones and lacks some. The data hold about 61,000 clones, with approximately 90% observed a single time. This clone was seen only once. What it recognizes is unknown. J gave up 5 bases and V 1 base, and 7 bases lay outside the gene matches. CDR1 MNHEY and CDR2 SVGAGI come from the germline V gene. The CDR3 length is 15 residues. The rearrangement links TRBV6-5 to TRBJ2-7; 8 bases line up with TRBD1. The receptor was derived from an adult with an advanced solid tumor such as melanoma, head and neck, liver or kidney cancer. The input for sequencing was CD4+ or CD8+ T cells sorted from blood, taken in a trial of the OX40 agonist ivuxolimab. The CDR3 bases are TGTGCCAGCAGTTACTACGGACAGGGACTCGACGAGCAGTACTTC. Amino acids: CASSYYGQGLDEQYF.